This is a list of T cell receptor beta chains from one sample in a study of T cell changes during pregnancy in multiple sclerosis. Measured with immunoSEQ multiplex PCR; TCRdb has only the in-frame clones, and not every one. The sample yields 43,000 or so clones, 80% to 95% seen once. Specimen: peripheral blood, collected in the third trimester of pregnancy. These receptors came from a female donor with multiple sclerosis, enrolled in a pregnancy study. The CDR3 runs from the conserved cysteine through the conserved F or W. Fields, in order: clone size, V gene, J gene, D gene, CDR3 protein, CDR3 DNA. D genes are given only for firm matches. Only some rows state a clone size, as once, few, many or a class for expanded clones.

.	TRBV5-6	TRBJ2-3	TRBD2	CASNSPGLAWADTQYF	TGTGCCAGCAACTCCCCCGGACTAGCGTGGGCAGATACGCAGTATTTT
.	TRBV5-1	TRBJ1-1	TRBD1	CASSLVGGHTEAFF	TGCGCCAGCAGCTTGGTAGGGGGCCACACTGAAGCTTTCTTT
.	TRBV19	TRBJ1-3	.	CASSPGRGVRDTIYF	TGTGCCAGTAGCCCCGGCAGGGGAGTAAGGGACACCATATATTTT
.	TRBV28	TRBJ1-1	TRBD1	CASSSFPLQGRTEAFF	TGTGCCAGCAGTTCCTTCCCTCTACAGGGGCGCACTGAAGCTTTCTTT
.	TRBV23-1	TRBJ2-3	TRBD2	CASSQSEREGPGTDTQYF	TGCGCCAGCAGTCAATCCGAGCGGGAGGGCCCAGGGACAGATACGCAGTATTTT
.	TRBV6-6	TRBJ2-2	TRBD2	CASSGLAGVVTGELFF	TGTGCCAGCAGTGGGCTAGCGGGAGTCGTCACCGGGGAGCTGTTTTTT
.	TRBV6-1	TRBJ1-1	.	CASSESLNTEAFF	TGTGCCAGCAGTGAATCGTTGAACACTGAAGCTTTCTTT
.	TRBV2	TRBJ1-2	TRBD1	CASRGTGEGYTF	TGTGCCAGCAGGGGAACAGGGGAGGGCTACACCTTC
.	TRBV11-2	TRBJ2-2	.	CASSFVTGTGELFF	TGTGCCAGCAGCTTCGTGACAGGCACCGGGGAGCTGTTTTTT
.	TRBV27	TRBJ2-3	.	CASSLLTRTDTQYF	TGTGCCAGCAGTTTATTGACTCGCACAGATACGCAGTATTTT
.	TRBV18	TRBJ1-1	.	CASSPRTENTEAFF	TGTGCCAGCTCACCACGGACAGAGAACACTGAAGCTTTCTTT
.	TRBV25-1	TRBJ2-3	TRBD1	CASSHRGIYTDTQYF	TGTGCCAGCAGCCACAGGGGGATATACACAGATACGCAGTATTTT
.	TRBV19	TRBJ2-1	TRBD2	CASSGLAGNEQFF	TGTGCCAGTAGCGGACTAGCAGGAAATGAGCAGTTCTTC
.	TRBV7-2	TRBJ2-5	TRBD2	CASSPTVEGGRWETQYF	TGTGCCAGCAGCCCAACGGTTGAGGGAGGGCGATGGGAGACCCAGTACTTC
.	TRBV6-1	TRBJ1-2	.	CASSEYAGSYGYTF	TGTGCCAGCAGTGAATATGCGGGAAGCTATGGCTACACCTTC
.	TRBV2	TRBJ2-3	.	CASSEEAESTDTQYF	TGTGCCAGCAGTGAAGAGGCGGAGAGCACAGATACGCAGTATTTT
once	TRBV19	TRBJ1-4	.	CASSRGMGEEKLFF	TGTGCCAGTAGTCGAGGGATGGGAGAAGAAAAACTGTTTTTT
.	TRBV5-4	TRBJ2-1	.	CASSPDFAGLYNEQFF	TGTGCCAGCAGCCCGGACTTTGCGGGTCTGTACAATGAGCAGTTCTTC
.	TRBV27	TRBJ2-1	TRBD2	CASSLASSGTLLPTSNEQFF	TGTGCCAGCAGTTTGGCGTCTAGCGGGACCTTGCTCCCCACTTCCAATGAGCAGTTCTTC
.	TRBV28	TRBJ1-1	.	CASSFPDRNTEAFF	TGTGCCAGCAGTTTCCCGGACAGGAACACTGAAGCTTTCTTT
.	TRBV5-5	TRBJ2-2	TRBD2	CASSLLGGEGTGELFF	TGTGCCAGCAGCTTGTTGGGCGGGGAGGGCACCGGGGAGCTGTTTTTT
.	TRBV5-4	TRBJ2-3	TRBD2	CASSFGLAGTDTQYF	TGTGCCAGCAGCTTTGGCCTAGCGGGCACAGATACGCAGTATTTT
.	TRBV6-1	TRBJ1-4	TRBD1	CASSETTGQGNEKLFF	TGTGCCAGCAGTGAAACCACGGGACAGGGAAATGAAAAACTGTTTTTT
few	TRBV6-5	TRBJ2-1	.	CASSYTAGEQFF	TGTGCCAGCAGTTACACGGCGGGTGAGCAGTTCTTC
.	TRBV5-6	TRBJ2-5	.	CASSLERQETQYF	TGTGCCAGCAGCTTGGAACGGCAAGAGACCCAGTACTTC
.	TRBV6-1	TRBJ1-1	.	CASSEPQRNTEAFF	TGTGCCAGCAGTGAACCCCAGCGGAACACTGAAGCTTTCTTT
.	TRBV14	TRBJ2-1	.	CASSPTSYNEQFF	TGTGCCAGCAGCCCTACTAGTTACAATGAGCAGTTCTTC
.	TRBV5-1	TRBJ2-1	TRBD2	CASSLVAGGSNEQFF	TGCGCCAGCAGCTTGGTAGCGGGAGGGTCCAATGAGCAGTTCTTC
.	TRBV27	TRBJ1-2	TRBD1	CASSLSAGGSYGYTF	TGTGCCAGCAGTTTATCGGCAGGGGGCAGCTATGGCTACACCTTC
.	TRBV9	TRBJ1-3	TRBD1	CASSVENPGTGSGNTIYF	TGTGCCAGCAGCGTAGAGAACCCCGGGACAGGGTCTGGAAACACCATATATTTT
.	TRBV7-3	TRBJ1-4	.	CASSLTGREDEKLFF	TGTGCCAGCAGCTTAACCGGCAGGGAGGATGAAAAACTGTTTTTT
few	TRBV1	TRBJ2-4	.	CTSSAVHPGYAKNIQYF	TGCACCAGCAGCGCCGTCCACCCGGGGTACGCCAAAAACATTCAGTACTTC
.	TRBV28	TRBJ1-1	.	CASSFNPPREAFF	TGTGCCAGCAGTTTTAATCCCCCCCGGGAAGCTTTCTTT
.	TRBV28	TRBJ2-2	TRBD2	CASSLANAGTSSIWDTGELFF	TGTGCCAGCAGCCTCGCAAACGCCGGGACTAGCTCCATCTGGGACACCGGGGAGCTGTTTTTT
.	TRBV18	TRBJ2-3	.	CASSPVGVGTQYF	TGTGCCAGCTCACCCGTCGGGGTGGGTACGCAGTATTTT
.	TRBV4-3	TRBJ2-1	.	CASSQDRVGGSQYNEQFF	TGCGCCAGCAGCCAAGATAGGGTTGGGGGGAGCCAATACAATGAGCAGTTCTTC
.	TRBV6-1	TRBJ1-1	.	CASSTKSGVTEAFF	TGTGCCAGCAGTACCAAATCAGGGGTTACTGAAGCTTTCTTT
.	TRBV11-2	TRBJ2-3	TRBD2	CASRLAGGADTQYF	TGTGCCAGCAGACTAGCGGGAGGCGCAGATACGCAGTATTTT
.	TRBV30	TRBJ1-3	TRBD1	CAWGTAPIYF	TGTGCCTGGGGGACAGCCCCCATATATTTT
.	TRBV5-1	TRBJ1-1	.	CASSLGGGELNTEAFF	TGCGCCAGCAGCTTGGGGGGAGGGGAGTTGAACACTGAAGCTTTCTTT
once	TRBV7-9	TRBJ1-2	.	CASSLAMREGGYGYTF	TGTGCCAGCAGCTTAGCGATGAGGGAGGGTGGCTATGGCTACACCTTC
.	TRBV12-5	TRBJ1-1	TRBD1	CASGPTGGAHTEAFF	TGTGCTAGTGGTCCTACAGGGGGCGCGCACACTGAAGCTTTCTTT
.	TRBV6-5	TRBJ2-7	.	CASSQTGSSYEQYF	TGTGCCAGCAGTCAAACAGGGAGCTCCTACGAGCAGTACTTC
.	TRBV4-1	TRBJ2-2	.	CASSQDPGRSGELFF	TGCGCCAGCAGCCAAGATCCAGGGCGCTCCGGGGAGCTGTTTTTT